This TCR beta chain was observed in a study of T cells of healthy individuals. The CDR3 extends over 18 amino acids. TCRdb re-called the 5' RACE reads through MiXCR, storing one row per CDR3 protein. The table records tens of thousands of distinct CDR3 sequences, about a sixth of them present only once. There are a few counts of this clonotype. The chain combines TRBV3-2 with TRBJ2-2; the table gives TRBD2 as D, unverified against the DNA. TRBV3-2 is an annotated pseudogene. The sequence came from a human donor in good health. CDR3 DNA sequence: TGTGCCAGCAGCCAAGAGACACTAGCGGGAGAAGAAACCGGGGAGCTGTTTTTT. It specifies CASSQETLAGEETGELFF.